These 9 T cell receptor beta chains were all obtained from the same sample, sequenced in a study of T cell changes during pregnancy in multiple sclerosis. Assay used: immunoSEQ multiplex PCR; TCRdb lists only in-frame clones, some missing. The sample contains about 41,000 clones, 70% to 90% of which appear only once. The sample was CD4+ T cells from peripheral blood mononuclear cells, taken in the first trimester of pregnancy. The receptors were gathered from a female donor with multiple sclerosis, enrolled in a pregnancy study.

J is TRBJ2-1 and V is TRBV7-2; D perhaps matches TRBD1 (5 bases). This CDR3 is 15 amino acids long. CDR1 and CDR2 from the germline V gene are SGHTA and FQGNSA. Deletions cut 5 bases from V and 4 bases from J, with 15 bases between. CDR3 coding DNA: TGTGCCAGCAGCCGAGTTGGATCAGGGTACAATGAGCAGTTCTTC. Translated: CASSRVGSGYNEQFF.

The chain uses TRBV6-6 and TRBJ2-5; D is uncertain. Germline values: CDR1 MNHNY, CDR2 SVGAGI (reference sequence). The CDR3 is made up of 14 amino acids. The ends were cut back, 6 bases at V and 1 base at J, with 12 bases in the middle. This CDR3 reads CASSPRAPQETQYF. In DNA, the CDR3 is TGTGCCAGCAGCCCCCGAGCGCCCCAAGAGACCCAGTACTTC.

The genes are TRBV4-3 and TRBJ2-3; D gene unclear. The CDR3 consists of 11 residues. V dropped 3 bases and J dropped 6 bases, with 4 bases sitting between them. In germline, CDR1 is LGHNA, CDR2 YSLEER. This CDR3 reads CASSQSDTQYF. The CDR3 coding sequence is TGCGCCAGCAGCCAGTCTGATACGCAGTATTTT.

The gene calls are TRBV29-1 and TRBJ1-1; tentative D call: TRBD1 (5 bases). Trimming took off 6 bases at V and 4 bases at J, with 12 bases between the two ends. Germline V CDR1 and CDR2: SQVTM, ANQGSEA. The CDR3 sequence is 12 residues long. The CDR3 reads CSVQGGGTEAFF. The DNA of the CDR3 is TGCAGCGTCCAGGGAGGTGGCACTGAAGCTTTCTTT.

CDR3 loop: CASSQGQGALSNQPQHF. CDR3 in DNA: TGTGCCAGCAGCCAAGGACAGGGGGCCCTGAGCAATCAGCCCCAGCATTTT. V usage is TRBV5-8 and J usage is TRBJ1-5, with 11 bases lining up with TRBD1. The CDR3 sequence is 17 residues long. The ends lost 4 bases at V and 1 base at J; junction bases unmatched: 7. CDR1 and CDR2 from the germline V gene are SGHTS and YDEGEE.

The rearrangement links TRBV25-1 to TRBJ1-1, with 9 bases fitting TRBD1. V shed 3 bases and J 0 bases; nucleotides not matched to a gene: 2. From germline, CDR1 is MGHDK and CDR2 SYGVNS. The CDR3 spans 15 residues. This CDR3 reads CASSDRDRVNTEAFF. CDR3 nucleotide sequence: TGTGCCAGCAGTGACCGGGACAGGGTGAACACTGAAGCTTTCTTT. The full variable domain, rest sourced from reference TRBV25-1 and TRBJ1-1, is EADIYQTPRYLVIGTGKKITLECSQTMGHDKMYWYQQDPGMELHLIHYSYGVNSTEKGDLSSESTVSRIRTEHFPLTLESARPSHTSQYLCASSDRDRVNTEAFFGQGTRLTVV.

The V call is TRBV5-4, the J call TRBJ2-1, with D possibly matching TRBD2 (6 bases). V was pared by 1 base and J by 5 bases, with 16 bases between. The CDR3 is 16 amino acids. Germline CDR1 is SGHNT and CDR2 is YYREEE (reference sequence). The CDR3 DNA follows: TGTGCCAGCAGCTTGACCCTAGGGGCTAGCGACAATGAGCAGTTCTTC. This translates into CASSLTLGASDNEQFF.

The V and J genes are TRBV16 and TRBJ1-4; 7 nucleotides match TRBD1. The V gene end was trimmed by 1 base and the J gene end by 3 bases; junction bases not matched to a gene: 2. The CDR3 has 15 residues. Per the germline V gene, CDR1 is KGHSY and CDR2 is FQNENV. The CDR3 sequence is CASSQLGQPNEKLFF. The CDR3 bases are TGTGCCAGCAGCCAATTGGGACAGCCTAATGAAAAACTGTTTTTT.

The rearrangement joins TRBV7-3 to TRBJ2-1; TRBD2 might be the D (5 bases). Per the germline V gene, CDR1 is SGHTA and CDR2 is FQGTGA. Trimming cost V 5 bases and J 4 bases, with 15 bases left between them. The CDR3 runs 15 residues. CDR3 protein: CASSPSGMGYNEQFF. The CDR3 DNA follows: TGTGCCAGCAGCCCCTCGGGAATGGGGTACAATGAGCAGTTCTTC.